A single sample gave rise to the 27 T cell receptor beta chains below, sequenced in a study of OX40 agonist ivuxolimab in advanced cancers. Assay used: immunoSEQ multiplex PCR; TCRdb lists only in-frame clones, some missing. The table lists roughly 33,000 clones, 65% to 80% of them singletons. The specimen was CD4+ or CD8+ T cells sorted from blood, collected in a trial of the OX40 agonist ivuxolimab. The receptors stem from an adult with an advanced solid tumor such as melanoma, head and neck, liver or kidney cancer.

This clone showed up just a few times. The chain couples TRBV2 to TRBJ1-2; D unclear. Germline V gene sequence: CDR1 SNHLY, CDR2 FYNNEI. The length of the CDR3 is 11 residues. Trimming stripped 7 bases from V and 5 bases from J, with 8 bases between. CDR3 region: CASKGGYGYTF. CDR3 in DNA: TGTGCCAGCAAAGGTGGTTATGGCTACACCTTC.

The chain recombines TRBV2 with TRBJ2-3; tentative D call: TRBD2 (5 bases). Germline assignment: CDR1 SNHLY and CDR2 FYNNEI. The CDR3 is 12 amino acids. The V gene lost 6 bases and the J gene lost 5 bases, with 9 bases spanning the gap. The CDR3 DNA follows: TGTGCCAGCAGATTCGGGGTAGATACGCAGTATTTT. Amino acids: CASRFGVDTQYF.

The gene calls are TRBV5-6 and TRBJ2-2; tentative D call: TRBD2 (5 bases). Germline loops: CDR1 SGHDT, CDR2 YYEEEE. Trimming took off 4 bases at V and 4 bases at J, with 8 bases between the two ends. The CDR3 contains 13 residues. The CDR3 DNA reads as TGTGCCAGCAGCCGGGATCTCACCGGGGAGCTGTTTTTT. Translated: CASSRDLTGELFF.

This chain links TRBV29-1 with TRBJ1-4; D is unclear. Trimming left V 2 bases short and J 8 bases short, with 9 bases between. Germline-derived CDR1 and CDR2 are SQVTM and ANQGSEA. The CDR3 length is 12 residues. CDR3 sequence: CSVESPGEKLFF. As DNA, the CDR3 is TGCAGCGTTGAAAGCCCGGGAGAAAAACTGTTTTTT.

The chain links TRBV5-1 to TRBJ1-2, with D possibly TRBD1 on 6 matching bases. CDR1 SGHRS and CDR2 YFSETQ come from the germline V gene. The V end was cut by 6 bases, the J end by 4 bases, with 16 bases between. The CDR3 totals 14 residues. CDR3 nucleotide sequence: TGCGCCAGCACATACGGGGGGCCGGGCTATGGCTACACCTTC. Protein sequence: CASTYGGPGYGYTF. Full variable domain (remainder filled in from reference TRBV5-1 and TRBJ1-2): KAGVTQTPRYLIKTRGQQVTLSCSPISGHRSVSWYQQTPGQGLQFLFEYFSETQRNKGNFPGRFSGRQFSNSRSEMNVSTLELGDSALYLCASTYGGPGYGYTFGSGTRLTVV.

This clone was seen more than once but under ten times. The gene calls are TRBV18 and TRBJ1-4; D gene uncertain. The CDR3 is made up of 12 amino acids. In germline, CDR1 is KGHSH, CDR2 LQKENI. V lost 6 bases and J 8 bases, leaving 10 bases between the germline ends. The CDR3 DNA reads TGTGCCAGCTCCCCCAAGGAGGAAAAACTGTTTTTT. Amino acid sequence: CASSPKEEKLFF.

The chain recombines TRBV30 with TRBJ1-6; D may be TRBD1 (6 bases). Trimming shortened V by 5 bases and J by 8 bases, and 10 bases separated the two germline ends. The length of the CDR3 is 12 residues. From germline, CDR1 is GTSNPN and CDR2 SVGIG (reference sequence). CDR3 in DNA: TGTGCCTGGGAAAGGGGGTATTCACCCCTCCACTTT. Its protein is CAWERGYSPLHF. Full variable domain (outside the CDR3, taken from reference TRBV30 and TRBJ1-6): SQTIHQWPATLVQPVGSPLSLECTVEGTSNPNLYWYRQAAGRGLQLLFYSVGIGQISSEVPQNLSASRPQDRQFILSSKKLLLSDSGFYLCAWERGYSPLHFGNGTRLTVT.

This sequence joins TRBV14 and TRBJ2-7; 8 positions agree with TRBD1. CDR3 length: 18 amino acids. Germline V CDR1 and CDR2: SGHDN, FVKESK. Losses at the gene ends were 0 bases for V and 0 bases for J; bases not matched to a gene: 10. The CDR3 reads CASSQDPGQGVLSYEQYF. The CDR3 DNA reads TGTGCCAGCAGCCAAGATCCAGGACAGGGCGTTCTCTCCTACGAGCAGTACTTC.

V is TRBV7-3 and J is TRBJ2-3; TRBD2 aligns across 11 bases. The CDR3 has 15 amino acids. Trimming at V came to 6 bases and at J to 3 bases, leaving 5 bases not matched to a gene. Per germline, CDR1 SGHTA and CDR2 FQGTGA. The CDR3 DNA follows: TGTGCCAGCAGTAGCGGGGGGGCCGGGACAGATACGCAGTATTTT. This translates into CASSSGGAGTDTQYF.

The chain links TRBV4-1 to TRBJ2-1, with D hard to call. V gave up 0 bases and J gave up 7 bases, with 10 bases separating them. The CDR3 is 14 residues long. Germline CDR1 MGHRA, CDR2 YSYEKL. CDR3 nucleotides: TGCGCCAGCAGCCAAGATTCGTGGGGAAATGAGCAGTTCTTC. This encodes CASSQDSWGNEQFF.

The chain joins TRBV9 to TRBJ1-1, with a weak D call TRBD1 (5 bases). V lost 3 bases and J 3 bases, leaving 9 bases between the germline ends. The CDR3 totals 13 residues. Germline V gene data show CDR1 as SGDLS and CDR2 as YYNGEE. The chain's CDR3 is CASSDPGYTEAFF. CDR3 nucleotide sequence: TGTGCCAGCAGCGACCCAGGGTACACTGAAGCTTTCTTT.

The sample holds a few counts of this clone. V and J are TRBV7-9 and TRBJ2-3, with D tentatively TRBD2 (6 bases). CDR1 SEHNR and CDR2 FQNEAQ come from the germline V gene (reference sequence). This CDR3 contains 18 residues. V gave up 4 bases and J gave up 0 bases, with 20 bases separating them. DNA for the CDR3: TGTGCCAGCAGCTCGGCACTTGGTAGCGGCACTAGCACAGATACGCAGTATTTT. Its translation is CASSSALGSGTSTDTQYF.

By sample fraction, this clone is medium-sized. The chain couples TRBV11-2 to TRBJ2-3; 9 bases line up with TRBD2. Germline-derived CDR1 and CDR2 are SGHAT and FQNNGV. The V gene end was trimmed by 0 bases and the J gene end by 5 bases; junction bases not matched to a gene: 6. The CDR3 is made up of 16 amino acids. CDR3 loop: CASSLDGAGGQDTQYF. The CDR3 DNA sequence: TGTGCCAGCAGCTTAGATGGGGCGGGGGGGCAAGATACGCAGTATTTT.

The CDR3 nucleotides are TGCGCCAGCAGCTTGTTTGCGGGGAGGTTCTCCTACGAGCAGTACTTC. It is translated as CASSLFAGRFSYEQYF. This chain links TRBV5-1 with TRBJ2-7, with D possibly being TRBD2 (6 bases). Germline V gives CDR1 SGHRS, CDR2 YFSETQ. The CDR3 runs 16 residues. With 1 base removed from V and 0 bases from J, the gap between germline ends came to 14 bases.

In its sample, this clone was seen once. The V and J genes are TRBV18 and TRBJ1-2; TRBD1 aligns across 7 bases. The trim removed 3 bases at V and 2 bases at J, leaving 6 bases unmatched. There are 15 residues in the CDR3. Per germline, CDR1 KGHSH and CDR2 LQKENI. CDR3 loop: CASSPGQYNNYGYTF. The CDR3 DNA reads TGTGCCAGCTCACCGGGACAGTATAACAACTATGGCTACACCTTC.

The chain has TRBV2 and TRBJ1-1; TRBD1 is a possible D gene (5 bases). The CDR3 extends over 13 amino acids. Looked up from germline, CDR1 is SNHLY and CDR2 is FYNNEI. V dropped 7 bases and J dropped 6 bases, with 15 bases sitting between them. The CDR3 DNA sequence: TGTGCCAGCAAAATCGGGGCTGAGGCTGAAGCTTTCTTT. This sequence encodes CASKIGAEAEAFF.

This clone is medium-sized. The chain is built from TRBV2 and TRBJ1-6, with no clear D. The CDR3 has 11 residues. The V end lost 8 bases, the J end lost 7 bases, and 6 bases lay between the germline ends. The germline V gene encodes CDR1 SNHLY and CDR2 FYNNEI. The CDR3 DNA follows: TGTGCCAGCCATCTGAATTCACCCCTCCACTTT. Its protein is CASHLNSPLHF.

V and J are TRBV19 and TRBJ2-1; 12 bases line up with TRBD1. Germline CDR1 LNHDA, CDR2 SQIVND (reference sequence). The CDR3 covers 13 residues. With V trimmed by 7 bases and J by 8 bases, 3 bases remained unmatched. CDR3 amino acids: CASTGTGGHEQFF. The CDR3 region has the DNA TGTGCCAGTACCGGGACAGGGGGCCATGAGCAGTTCTTC. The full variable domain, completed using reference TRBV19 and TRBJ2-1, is DGGITQSPKYLFRKEGQNVTLSCEQNLNHDAMYWYRQDPGQGLRLIYYSQIVNDFQKGDIAEGYSVSREKKESFPLTVTSAQKNPTAFYLCASTGTGGHEQFFGPGTRLTVL.

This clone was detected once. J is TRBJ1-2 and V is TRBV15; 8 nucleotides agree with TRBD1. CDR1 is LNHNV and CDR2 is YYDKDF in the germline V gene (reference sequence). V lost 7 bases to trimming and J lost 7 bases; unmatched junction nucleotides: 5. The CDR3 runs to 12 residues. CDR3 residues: CATTNQGAGYTF. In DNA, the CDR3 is TGTGCCACCACCAACCAGGGGGCTGGCTACACCTTC.

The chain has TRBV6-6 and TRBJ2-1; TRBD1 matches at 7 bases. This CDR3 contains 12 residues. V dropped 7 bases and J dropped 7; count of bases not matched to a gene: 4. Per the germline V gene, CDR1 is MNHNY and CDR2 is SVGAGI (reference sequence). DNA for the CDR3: TGTGCCAGCATCGGACAGGTAAATGAGCAGTTCTTC. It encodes CASIGQVNEQFF.

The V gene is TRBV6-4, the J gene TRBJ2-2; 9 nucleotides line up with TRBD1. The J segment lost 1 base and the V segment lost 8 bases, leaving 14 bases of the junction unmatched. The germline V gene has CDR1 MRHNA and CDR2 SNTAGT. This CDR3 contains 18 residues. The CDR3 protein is CASSKGLWDRENTGELFF. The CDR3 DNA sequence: TGTGCCAGCTCTAAAGGCTTGTGGGACAGGGAGAACACCGGGGAGCTGTTTTTT.

Here the CDR3 reads CASSSGETYEQYV. CDR3 sequence (DNA): TGTGCCAGCAGCTCCGGGGAAACTTACGAGCAGTACGTC. The V call is TRBV7-6, the J call TRBJ2-7, with TRBD2 as a possible D gene (5 bases). Germline CDR1 is SGHVS and CDR2 is FNYEAQ. This CDR3 is built from 13 residues. V was pared by 4 bases and J by 4 bases, with 11 bases between.

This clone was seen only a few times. The CDR3 region is CAWSYRGWPQETQYF. The DNA for the CDR3 is TGTGCCTGGAGTTACAGGGGCTGGCCACAAGAGACCCAGTACTTC. The gene calls are TRBV30 and TRBJ2-5; 7 bases map to TRBD1. CDR3 length: 15 amino acids. J gave up 2 bases and V 2 bases, and 8 bases lay outside the gene matches. Germline V gives CDR1 GTSNPN, CDR2 SVGIG (reference sequence). Together with reference TRBV30 and TRBJ2-5, the CDR3 gives the full variable domain: SQTIHQWPATLVQPVGSPLSLECTVEGTSNPNLYWYRQAAGRGLQLLFYSVGIGQISSEVPQNLSASRPQDRQFILSSKKLLLSDSGFYLCAWSYRGWPQETQYFGPGTRLLVL.

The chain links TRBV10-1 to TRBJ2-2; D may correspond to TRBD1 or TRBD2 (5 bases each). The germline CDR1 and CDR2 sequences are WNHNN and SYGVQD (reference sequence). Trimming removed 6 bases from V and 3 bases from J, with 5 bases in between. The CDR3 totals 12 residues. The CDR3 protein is CASRGDTGELFF. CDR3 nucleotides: TGCGCCAGCAGGGGGGACACCGGGGAGCTGTTTTTT.

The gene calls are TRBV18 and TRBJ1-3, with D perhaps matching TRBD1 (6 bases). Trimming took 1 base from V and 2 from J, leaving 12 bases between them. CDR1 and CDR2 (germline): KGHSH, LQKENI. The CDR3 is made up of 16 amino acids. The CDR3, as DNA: TGTGCCAGCTCACCACGGCGTACAGGGACTGGAAACACCATATATTTT. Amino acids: CASSPRRTGTGNTIYF. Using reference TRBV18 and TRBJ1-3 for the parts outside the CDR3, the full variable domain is NAGVMQNPRHLVRRRGQEARLRCSPMKGHSHVYWYRQLPEEGLKFMVYLQKENIIDESGMPKERFSAEFPKEGPSILRIQQVVRGDSAAYFCASSPRRTGTGNTIYFGEGSWLTVV.

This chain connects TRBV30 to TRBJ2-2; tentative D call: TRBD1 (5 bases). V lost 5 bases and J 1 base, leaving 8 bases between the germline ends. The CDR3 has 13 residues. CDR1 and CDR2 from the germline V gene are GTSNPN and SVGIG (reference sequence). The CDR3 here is CAWGHRNTGELFF. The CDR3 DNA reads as TGTGCCTGGGGACACCGGAACACCGGGGAGCTGTTTTTT.

CDR3 sequence reads: CASSSMGHRVHEQYF. DNA for the CDR3: TGTGCCAGCAGTTCCATGGGACATCGTGTCCACGAGCAGTACTTC. This sequence joins TRBV6-5 and TRBJ2-7; tentative D call: TRBD1 (6 bases). V lost 4 bases and J 5 bases, leaving 18 bases between the germline ends. CDR1 and CDR2 from the germline V gene are MNHEY and SVGAGI. This CDR3 comprises 15 residues.